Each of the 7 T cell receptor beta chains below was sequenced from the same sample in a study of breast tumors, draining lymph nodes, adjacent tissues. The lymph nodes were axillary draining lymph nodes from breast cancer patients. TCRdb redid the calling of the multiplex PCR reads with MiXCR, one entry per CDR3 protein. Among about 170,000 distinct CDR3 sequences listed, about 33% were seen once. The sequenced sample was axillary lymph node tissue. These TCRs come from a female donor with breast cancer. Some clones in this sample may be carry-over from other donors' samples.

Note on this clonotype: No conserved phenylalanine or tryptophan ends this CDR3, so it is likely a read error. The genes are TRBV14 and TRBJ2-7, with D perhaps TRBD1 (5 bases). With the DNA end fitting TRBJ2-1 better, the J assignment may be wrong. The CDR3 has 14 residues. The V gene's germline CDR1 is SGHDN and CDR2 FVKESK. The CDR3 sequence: CASSQAWGSYEQFL. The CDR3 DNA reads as TGTGCCAGCAGCCAAGCCTGGGGCTCCTACGAGCAGTTCCTC.

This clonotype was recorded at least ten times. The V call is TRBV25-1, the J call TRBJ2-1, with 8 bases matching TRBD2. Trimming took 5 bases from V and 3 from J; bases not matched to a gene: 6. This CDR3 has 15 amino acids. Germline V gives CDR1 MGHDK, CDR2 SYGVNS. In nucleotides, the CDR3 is TGTGCCAGCAGTCCCAGCGGGAGAGTCTACAATGAGCAGTTCTTC. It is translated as CASSPSGRVYNEQFF.

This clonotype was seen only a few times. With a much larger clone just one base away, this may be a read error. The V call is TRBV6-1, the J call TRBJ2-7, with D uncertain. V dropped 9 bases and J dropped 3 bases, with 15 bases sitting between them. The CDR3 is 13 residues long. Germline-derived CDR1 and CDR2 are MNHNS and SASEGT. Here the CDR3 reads CASHLGRFYEQYF. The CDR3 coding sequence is TGTGCCAGTCATCTCGGGCGTTTCTACGAGCAGTACTTC.

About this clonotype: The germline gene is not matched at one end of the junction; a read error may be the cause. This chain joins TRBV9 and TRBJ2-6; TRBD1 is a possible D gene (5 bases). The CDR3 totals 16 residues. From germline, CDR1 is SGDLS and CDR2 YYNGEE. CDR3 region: CASSVAHFSGANVPTF. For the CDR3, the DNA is TGTGCTAGCAGCGTAGCCCACTTCTCTGGGGCCAACGTCCCGACTTTC.

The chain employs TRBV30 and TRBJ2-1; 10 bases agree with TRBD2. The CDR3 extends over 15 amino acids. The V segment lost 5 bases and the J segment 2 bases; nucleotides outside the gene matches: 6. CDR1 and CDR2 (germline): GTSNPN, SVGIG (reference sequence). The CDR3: CAWGGLAETYNEQFF. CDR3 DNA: TGTGCCTGGGGTGGACTAGCGGAAACCTACAATGAGCAGTTCTTC. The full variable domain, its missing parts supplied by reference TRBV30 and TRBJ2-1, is SQTIHQWPATLVQPVGSPLSLECTVEGTSNPNLYWYRQAAGRGLQLLFYSVGIGQISSEVPQNLSASRPQDRQFILSSKKLLLSDSGFYLCAWGGLAETYNEQFFGPGTRLTVL.

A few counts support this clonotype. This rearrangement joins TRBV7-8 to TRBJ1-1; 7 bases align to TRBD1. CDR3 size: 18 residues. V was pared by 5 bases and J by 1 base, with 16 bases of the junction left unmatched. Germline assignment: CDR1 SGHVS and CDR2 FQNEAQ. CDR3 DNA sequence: TGTGCCAGCAGCGCGGGCACAGGGGAGGAAAACGCGAACACTGAAGCTTTCTTT. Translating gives CASSAGTGEENANTEAFF.

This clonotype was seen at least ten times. This CDR3 reads CASSSLAGAKNEQFF. The CDR3 region has the DNA TGTGCCAGCAGCTCACTAGCGGGAGCGAAAAATGAGCAGTTCTTC. The chain couples TRBV3-1 to TRBJ2-1, with 11 bases aligning to TRBD2. Germline V gene sequence: CDR1 LGHDT, CDR2 YNNKEL (reference sequence). The length of the CDR3 is 15 residues. The trim removed 5 bases at V and 7 bases at J, leaving 7 bases unmatched.